This is a list of T cell receptor beta chains from one sample in a study of PD-L1 blockade in urothelial cancer. Here immunoSEQ multiplex PCR was the method, and the copy in TCRdb shows in-frame clones only, minus some. The sample carries more than 30,000 clones, over 70% recorded once. Sample: PBMCs, taken around atezolizumab (anti-PD-L1) treatment. The source of these receptors is a man between 60 and 70 years old with urothelial cancer. Each CDR3 is given without its conserved first and last residue. A D gene is named only where the DNA matches it firmly.

J | V | D | CDR3
TRBJ1-2 | TRBV7-2 | TRBD1 | ASRGRDRVGYT
TRBJ2-7 | TRBV25-1 | . | ASKERAYEQY
TRBJ2-7 | TRBV4-1 | TRBD2 | ASSPKRGGVEQY
TRBJ2-2 | TRBV5-1 | . | ASSLAGATNTGELF
TRBJ2-3 | TRBV5-8 | TRBD1 | ASSWTGRTDTQY
TRBJ1-1 | TRBV5-1 | . | ASSLAPGANTEAF
TRBJ2-1 | TRBV30 | TRBD2 | AWKRKGTSGRIHEQF
TRBJ2-7 | TRBV6-1 | TRBD1 | ASSDGPGGTYEQY
TRBJ1-1 | TRBV7-2 | . | ASSRREAPHTEAF
TRBJ2-5 | TRBV7-6 | . | ASSLGRTDQETQY
TRBJ2-1 | TRBV28 | . | ASSSTGRRF
TRBJ2-7 | TRBV11-2 | . | ASSTSYEQY
TRBJ2-7 | TRBV28 | TRBD1 | ASSLQDRGYEQY
TRBJ1-2 | TRBV7-2 | . | ASSSNRAMAYT
TRBJ2-5 | TRBV7-2 | TRBD1 | ASSRQGRETQY
TRBJ1-1 | TRBV25-1 | . | ASSETGGAAEAF
TRBJ2-3 | TRBV5-1 | . | ASSFDTGTQIGDTQY